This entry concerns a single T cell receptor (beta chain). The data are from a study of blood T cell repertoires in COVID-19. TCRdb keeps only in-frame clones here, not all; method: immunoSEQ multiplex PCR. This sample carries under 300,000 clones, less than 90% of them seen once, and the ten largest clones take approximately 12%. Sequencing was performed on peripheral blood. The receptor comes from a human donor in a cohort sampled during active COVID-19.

The CDR3 sequence is CASGGTANTGELFF. DNA of the CDR3: TGTGCCAGTGGCGGGACGGCGAACACCGGGGAGCTGTTTTTT. The chain carries TRBV19 and TRBJ2-2, with D tentatively TRBD2 (6 bases). This CDR3 spans 14 amino acids. Germline lookup yields CDR1 LNHDA and CDR2 SQIVND (reference sequence). V gave up 8 bases and J gave up 0 bases, with 10 bases separating them.